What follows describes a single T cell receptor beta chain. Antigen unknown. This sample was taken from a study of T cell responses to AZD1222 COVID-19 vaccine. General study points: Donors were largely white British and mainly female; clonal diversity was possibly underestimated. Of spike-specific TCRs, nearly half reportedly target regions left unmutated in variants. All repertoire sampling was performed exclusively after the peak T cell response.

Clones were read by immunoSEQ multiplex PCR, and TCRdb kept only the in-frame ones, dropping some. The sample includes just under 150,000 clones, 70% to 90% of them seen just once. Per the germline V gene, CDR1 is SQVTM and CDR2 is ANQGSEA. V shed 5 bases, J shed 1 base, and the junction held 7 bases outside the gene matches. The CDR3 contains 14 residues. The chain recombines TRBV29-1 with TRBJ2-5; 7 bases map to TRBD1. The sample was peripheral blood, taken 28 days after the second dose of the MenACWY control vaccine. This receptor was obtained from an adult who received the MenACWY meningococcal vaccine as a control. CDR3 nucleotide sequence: TGCAGCGTTTTCTCCGGGACAGTCCAAGAGACCCAGTACTTC. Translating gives CSVFSGTVQETQYF.